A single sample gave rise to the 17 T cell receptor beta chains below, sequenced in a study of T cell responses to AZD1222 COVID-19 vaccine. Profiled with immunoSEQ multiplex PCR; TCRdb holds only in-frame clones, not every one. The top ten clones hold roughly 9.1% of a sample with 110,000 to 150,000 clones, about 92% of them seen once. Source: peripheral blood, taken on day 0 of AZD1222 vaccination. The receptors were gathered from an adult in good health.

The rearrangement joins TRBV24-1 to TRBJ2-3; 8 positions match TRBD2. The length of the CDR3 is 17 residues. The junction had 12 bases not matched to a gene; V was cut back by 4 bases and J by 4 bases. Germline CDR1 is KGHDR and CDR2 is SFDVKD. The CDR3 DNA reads TGTGCCACCAGTGAGTCGGGGCGGGGGGCGTTGGCAGATACGCAGTATTTT. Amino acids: CATSESGRGALADTQYF.

CDR3 in amino acids: CASSPRTSEQFF. The DNA for the CDR3 is TGTGCCAGCAGCCCTCGGACATCCGAGCAGTTCTTC. This rearrangement joins TRBV7-9 to TRBJ2-1; D might be TRBD1 (5 bases). Germline V gene lookup returns CDR1 SEHNR and CDR2 FQNEAQ (reference sequence). The CDR3 runs 12 residues. Trimming stripped 5 bases from V and 10 bases from J, with 12 bases between.

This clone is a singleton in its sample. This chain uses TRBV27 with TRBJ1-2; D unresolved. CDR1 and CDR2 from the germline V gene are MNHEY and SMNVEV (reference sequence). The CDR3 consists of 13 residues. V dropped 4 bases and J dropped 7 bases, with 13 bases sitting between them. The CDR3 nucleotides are TGTGCCAGCAGTTCCGGATATTTCTCTGGCTACACCTTC. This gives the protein CASSSGYFSGYTF.

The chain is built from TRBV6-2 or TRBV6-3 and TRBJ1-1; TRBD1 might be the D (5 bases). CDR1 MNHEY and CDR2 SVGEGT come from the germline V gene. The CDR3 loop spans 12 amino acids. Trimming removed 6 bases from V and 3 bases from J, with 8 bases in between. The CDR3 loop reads CASSDSYTEAFF. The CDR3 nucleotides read TGTGCCAGCAGCGACAGTTACACTGAAGCTTTCTTT.

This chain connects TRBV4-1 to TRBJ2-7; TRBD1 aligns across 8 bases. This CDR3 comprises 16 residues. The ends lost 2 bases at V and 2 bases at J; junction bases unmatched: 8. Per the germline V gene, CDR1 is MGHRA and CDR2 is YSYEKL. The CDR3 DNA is TGCGCCAGCAGCCAAATCCCCGGACAGGGCCCCTACGAGCAGTACTTC. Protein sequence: CASSQIPGQGPYEQYF.

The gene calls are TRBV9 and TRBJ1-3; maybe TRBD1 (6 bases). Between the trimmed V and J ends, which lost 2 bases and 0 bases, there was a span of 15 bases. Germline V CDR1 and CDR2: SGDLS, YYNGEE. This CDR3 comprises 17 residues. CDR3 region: CASSVGGTTSSGNTIYF. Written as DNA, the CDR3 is TGTGCCAGCAGCGTGGGGGGGACAACGAGCTCTGGAAACACCATATATTTT.

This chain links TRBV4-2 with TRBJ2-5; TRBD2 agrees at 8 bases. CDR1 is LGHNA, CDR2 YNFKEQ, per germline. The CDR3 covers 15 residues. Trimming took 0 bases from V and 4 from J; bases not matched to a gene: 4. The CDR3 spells CASSQESGGGETQYF. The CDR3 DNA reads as TGTGCCAGCAGCCAAGAAAGCGGGGGCGGAGAGACCCAGTACTTC.

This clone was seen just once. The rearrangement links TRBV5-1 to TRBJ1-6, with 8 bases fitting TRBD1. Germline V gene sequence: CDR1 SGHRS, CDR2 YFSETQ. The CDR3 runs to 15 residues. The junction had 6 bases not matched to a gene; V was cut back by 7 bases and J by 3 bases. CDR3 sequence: CASQGQGLYNSPLHF. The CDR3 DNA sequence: TGCGCCAGCCAAGGACAGGGACTCTATAATTCACCCCTCCACTTT.

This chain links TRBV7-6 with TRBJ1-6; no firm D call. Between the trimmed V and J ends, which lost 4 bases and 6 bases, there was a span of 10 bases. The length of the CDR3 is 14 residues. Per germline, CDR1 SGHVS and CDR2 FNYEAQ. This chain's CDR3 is CASSSATFNSPLHF. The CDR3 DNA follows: TGTGCCAGCAGCTCCGCTACATTTAATTCACCCCTCCACTTT.

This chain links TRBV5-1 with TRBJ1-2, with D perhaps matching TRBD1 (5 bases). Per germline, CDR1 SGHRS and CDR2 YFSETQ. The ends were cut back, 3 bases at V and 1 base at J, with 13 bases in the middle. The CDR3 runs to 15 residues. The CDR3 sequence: CASSSLRQNNYGYTF. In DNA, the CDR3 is TGCGCCAGCAGCTCCTTACGACAGAATAACTATGGCTACACCTTC. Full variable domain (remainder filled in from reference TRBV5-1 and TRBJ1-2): KAGVTQTPRYLIKTRGQQVTLSCSPISGHRSVSWYQQTPGQGLQFLFEYFSETQRNKGNFPGRFSGRQFSNSRSEMNVSTLELGDSALYLCASSSLRQNNYGYTFGSGTRLTVV.

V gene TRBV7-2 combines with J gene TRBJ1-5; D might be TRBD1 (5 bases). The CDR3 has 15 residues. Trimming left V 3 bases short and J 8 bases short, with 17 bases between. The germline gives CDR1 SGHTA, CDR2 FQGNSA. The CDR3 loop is CASSLGQVIGEPQHF. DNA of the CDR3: TGTGCCAGCAGCTTGGGGCAGGTCATTGGGGAGCCCCAGCATTTT.

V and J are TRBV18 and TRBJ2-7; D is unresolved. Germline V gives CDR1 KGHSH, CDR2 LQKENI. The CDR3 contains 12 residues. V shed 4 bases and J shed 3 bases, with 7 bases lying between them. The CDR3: CASSQLGYEQYF. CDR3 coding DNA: TGTGCCAGCTCACAGTTAGGCTACGAGCAGTACTTC.

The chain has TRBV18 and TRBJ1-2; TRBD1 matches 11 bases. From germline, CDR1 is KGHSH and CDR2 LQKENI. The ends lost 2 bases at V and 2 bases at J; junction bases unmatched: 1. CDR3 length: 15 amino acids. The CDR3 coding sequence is TGTGCCAGCTCACCAGGACAGGGGGCGAACTATGGCTACACCTTC. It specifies CASSPGQGANYGYTF.

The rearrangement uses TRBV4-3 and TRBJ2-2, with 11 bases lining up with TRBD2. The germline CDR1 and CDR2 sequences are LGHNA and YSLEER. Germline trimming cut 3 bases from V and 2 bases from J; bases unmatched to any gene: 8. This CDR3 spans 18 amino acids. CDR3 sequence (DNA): TGCGCCAGCAGCCACAGTCCGGGACTAGCGGTTAACACCGGGGAGCTGTTTTTT. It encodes CASSHSPGLAVNTGELFF.

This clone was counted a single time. The CDR3 region has the DNA TGTGCCAGCAGTTACTCGGAACAGGCGCTGAACACTGAAGCTTTCTTT. Residues: CASSYSEQALNTEAFF. The chain carries TRBV6-5 and TRBJ1-1, with D possibly TRBD1 on 5 matching bases. CDR1 MNHEY and CDR2 SVGAGI come from the germline V gene. V lost 0 bases, J lost 0 bases, and 11 bases lay in between. The length of the CDR3 is 16 residues.

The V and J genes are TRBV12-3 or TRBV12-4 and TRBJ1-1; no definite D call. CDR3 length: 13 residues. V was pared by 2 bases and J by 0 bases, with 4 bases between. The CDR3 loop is CASSLQVNTEAFF. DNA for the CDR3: TGTGCCAGCAGTTTACAGGTGAACACTGAAGCTTTCTTT.

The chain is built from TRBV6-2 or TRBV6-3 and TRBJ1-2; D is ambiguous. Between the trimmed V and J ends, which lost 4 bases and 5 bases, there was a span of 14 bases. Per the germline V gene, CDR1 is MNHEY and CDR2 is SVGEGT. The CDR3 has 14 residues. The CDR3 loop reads CASSFPTFRYGYTF. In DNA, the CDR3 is TGTGCCAGCAGTTTCCCTACCTTTCGGTATGGCTACACCTTC.